This T cell receptor beta chain was captured in a study of Graves' ophthalmopathy and Graves' hyperthyroidism. Amplified material comprised TCR beta CDR3 regions derived from RNA transcripts. After a first-round RT-PCR with HTBI primers, a second-round multiplex PCR was run. TCRdb reprocessed the multiplex PCR reads via MiXCR and lists one record per CDR3 protein. The table has 650,000 to 900,000 distinct CDR3 sequences, roughly 40% seen once; the top ten hold approximately 43%. In germline, CDR1 is SNHLY, CDR2 FYNNEI. CDR3 length equals 12 residues. Trimming shortened V by 5 bases and J by 6 bases, and 9 bases separated the two germline ends.

Sequences were obtained from peripheral blood. V and J are TRBV2 and TRBJ2-3, with D hard to call. The source of this sequence is an adult man with Graves' ophthalmopathy. CDR3 nucleotides: TGTGCCAGCAGTCTTCTCTCGGATACGCAGTATTTT. Translated, it gives CASSLLSDTQYF.